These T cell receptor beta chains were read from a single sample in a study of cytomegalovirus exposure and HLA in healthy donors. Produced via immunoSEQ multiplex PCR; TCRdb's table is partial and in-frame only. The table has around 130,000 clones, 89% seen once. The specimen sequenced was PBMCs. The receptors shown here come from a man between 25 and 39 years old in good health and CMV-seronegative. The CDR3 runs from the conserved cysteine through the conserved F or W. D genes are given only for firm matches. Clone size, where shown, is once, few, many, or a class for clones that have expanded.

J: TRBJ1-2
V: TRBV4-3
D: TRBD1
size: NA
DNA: TGCGCCAGCAGCCGAGACAGGACAGGGTGGTATGGCTACACCTTC
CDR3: CASSRDRTGWYGYTF

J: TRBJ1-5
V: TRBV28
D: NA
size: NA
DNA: TGTGCCAGCAAGTTCGGGGGGGGCAATCAGCCCCAGCATTTT
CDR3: CASKFGGGNQPQHF

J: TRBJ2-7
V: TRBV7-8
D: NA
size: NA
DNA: TGTGCCAGCAGCTCCTCGGTCACCCTATACGAGCAGTACTTC
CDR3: CASSSSVTLYEQYF

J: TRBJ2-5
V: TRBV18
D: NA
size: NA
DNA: TGTGCCAGCTCACCGGCGGGGAGGGAGACCCAGTACTTC
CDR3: CASSPAGRETQYF

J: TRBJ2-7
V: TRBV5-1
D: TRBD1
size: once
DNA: TGCGCCAGCAGCTACCCGGGACAGGTGGGGGACGAGCAGTACTTC
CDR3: CASSYPGQVGDEQYF

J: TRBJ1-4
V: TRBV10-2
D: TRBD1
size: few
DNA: TGCGCCAGCAGTTTGACAGGGGCCCTTAATGAAAAACTGTTTTTT
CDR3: CASSLTGALNEKLFF

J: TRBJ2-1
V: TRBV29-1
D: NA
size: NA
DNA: TGCAGCGTTGAAAAGTTTAGGGGCCCCTACAATGAGCAGTTCTTC
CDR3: CSVEKFRGPYNEQFF

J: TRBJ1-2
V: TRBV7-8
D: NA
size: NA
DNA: TGTGCCAGCTACAGGAACGACTATGGCTACACCTTC
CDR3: CASYRNDYGYTF

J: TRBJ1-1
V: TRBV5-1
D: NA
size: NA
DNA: TGCGCCAGCAGCTTGCCCGGGGGGACTGAAGCTTTCTTT
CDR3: CASSLPGGTEAFF

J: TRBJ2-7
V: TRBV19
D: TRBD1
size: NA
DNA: TGTGCCAGTAGTGCAGACAGGGGGACCTACGAGCAGTACTTC
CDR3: CASSADRGTYEQYF

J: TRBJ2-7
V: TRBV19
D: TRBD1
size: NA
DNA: TGTGCCAGTAGTCCCGGGACAGGGGGCTTCCACGAGCAGTACTTC
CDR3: CASSPGTGGFHEQYF

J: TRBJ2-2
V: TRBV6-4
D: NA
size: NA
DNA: TGTGCCAGCAGTCCCCACGGGTGGGGCGAGAACACCGGGGAGCTGTTTTTT
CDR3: CASSPHGWGENTGELFF

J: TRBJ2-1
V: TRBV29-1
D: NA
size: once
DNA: TGCAGCGTTGCGCAGTACAATGAGCAGTTCTTC
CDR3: CSVAQYNEQFF

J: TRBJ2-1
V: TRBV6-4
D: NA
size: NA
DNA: TGTGCCAGCAGTCAAAGGCCGGGGGATGAGCAGTTCTTC
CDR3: CASSQRPGDEQFF

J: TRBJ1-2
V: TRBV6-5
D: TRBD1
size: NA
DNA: TGTGCCAGCAGTCGAGACTTGGACAGGTCATATGGCTACACCTTC
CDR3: CASSRDLDRSYGYTF

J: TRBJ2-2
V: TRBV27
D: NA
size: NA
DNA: TGTGCCAGCAGTTTCACAGGGCCCCCCACCGGGGAGCTGTTTTTT
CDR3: CASSFTGPPTGELFF

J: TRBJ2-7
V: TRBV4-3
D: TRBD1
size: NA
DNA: TGCGCCAGCAGCCCTGCCCAACAGGGGGAGTACGAGCAGTACTTC
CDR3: CASSPAQQGEYEQYF

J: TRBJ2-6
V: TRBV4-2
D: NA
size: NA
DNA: TGTGCCAGCAGCCAAGACAGGGGTTCTGGGGCCAACGTCCTGACTTTC
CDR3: CASSQDRGSGANVLTF

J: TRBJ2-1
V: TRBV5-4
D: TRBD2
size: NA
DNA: TGTGCCAGCAGCTTGGTTATAGCGGGGTACTCCTACAATGAGCAGTTCTTC
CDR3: CASSLVIAGYSYNEQFF

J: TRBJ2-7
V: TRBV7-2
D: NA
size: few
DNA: TGTGCCAGCAGCTCCCCCAGATGGTACAGCTCCTACGAGCAGTACTTC
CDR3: CASSSPRWYSSYEQYF

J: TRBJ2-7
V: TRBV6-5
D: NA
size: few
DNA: TGTGCCAGCAGTTTAGACATTAGCTCCTACGAGCAGTACTTC
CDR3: CASSLDISSYEQYF

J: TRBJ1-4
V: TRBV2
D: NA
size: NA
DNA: TGTGCCTGGCACAGGGACGAAAAACTGTTTTTT
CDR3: CAWHRDEKLFF

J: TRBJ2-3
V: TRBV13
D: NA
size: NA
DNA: TGTGCCAGCAGCAAGACTAGTTCCGATACGCAGTATTTT
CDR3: CASSKTSSDTQYF

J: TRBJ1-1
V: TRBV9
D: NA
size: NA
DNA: TGTGCCAGCAGCGTAGTAACAGGGTCGACGAACACTGAAGCTTTCTTT
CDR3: CASSVVTGSTNTEAFF

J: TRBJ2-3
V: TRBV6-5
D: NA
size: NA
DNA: TGTGCCAGCAGTTTCTTTACTTCAGATACGCAGTATTTT
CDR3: CASSFFTSDTQYF

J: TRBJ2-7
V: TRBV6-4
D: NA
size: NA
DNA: TGTGCCAGCAAACTGAGCGCCGGATCCTACGAGCAGTACTTC
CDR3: CASKLSAGSYEQYF

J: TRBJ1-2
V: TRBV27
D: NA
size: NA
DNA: TGTGCCAGCAGTTATCCCGCAGGGTCTAACTATGGCTACACCTTC
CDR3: CASSYPAGSNYGYTF

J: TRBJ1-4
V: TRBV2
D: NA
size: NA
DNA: TGTGCCAGCGGGGGGACCCCGATTATACTGTTTTTT
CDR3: CASGGTPIILFF

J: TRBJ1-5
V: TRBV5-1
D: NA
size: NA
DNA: TGCGCCAGCAGCTTGGAGGGCGGGGGGCAGCCCCAGCATTTT
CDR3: CASSLEGGGQPQHF

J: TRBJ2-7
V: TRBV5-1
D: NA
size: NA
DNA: TGCGCCAGCACCACGGGACTCAACTCCTACGAGCAGTACTTC
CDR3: CASTTGLNSYEQYF

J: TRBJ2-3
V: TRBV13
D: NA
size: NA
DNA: TGTGCCAGCAGCCCCAGGGGAGGGCCTAGCACAGATACGCAGTATTTT
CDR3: CASSPRGGPSTDTQYF

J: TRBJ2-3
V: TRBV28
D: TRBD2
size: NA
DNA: TGTGCCAGCAGTTCAGGACTAGCGGGCCTAAGTCGATTCCCCTCGTCTAGCACAGATACGCAGTATTTT
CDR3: CASSSGLAGLSRFPSSSTDTQYF

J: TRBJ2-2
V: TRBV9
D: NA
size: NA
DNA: TGTGCCAGCAGCGTAACCCCTTCTGGGGCGGACACCGGGGAGCTGTTTTTT
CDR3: CASSVTPSGADTGELFF

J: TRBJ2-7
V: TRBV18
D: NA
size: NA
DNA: TGTGCCAGCTCACCTTGGGACTTGAGCTCCTACGAGCAGTACTTC
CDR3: CASSPWDLSSYEQYF

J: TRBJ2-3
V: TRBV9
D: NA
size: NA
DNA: TGTGCCAGCAGCGTAGCGACAGTCACAGATACGCAGTATTTT
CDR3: CASSVATVTDTQYF

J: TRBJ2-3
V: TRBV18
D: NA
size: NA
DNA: TGTGCCAGCTCACCAGAGCAGGCCACAGATACGCAGTATTTT
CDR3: CASSPEQATDTQYF

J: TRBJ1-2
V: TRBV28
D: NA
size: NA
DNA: TGTGCCAGCAGCTTAACACCCGGGACATCCGGCTGGACCTTC
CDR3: CASSLTPGTSGWTF

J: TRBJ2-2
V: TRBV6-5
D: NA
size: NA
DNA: TGTGCCAGCAGCCCCCGGGGGATGAACGGGGAGCTGTTTTTT
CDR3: CASSPRGMNGELFF

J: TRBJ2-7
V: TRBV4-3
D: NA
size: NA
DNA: TGCGCCAGCAGCCTCGACTCCTCCGTGGGGCGGGGCGTCTACGAGCAGTACTTC
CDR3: CASSLDSSVGRGVYEQYF

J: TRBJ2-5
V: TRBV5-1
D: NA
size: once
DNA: TGCGCCAGCAGCTTGGCGGCGGGCCAAGAGACCCAGTACTTC
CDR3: CASSLAAGQETQYF

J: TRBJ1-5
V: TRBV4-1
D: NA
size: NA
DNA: TGCGCCAGCAGCCGCCTCCCGCTGCTGCGTAGCAATCAGCCCCAGCATTTT
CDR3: CASSRLPLLRSNQPQHF